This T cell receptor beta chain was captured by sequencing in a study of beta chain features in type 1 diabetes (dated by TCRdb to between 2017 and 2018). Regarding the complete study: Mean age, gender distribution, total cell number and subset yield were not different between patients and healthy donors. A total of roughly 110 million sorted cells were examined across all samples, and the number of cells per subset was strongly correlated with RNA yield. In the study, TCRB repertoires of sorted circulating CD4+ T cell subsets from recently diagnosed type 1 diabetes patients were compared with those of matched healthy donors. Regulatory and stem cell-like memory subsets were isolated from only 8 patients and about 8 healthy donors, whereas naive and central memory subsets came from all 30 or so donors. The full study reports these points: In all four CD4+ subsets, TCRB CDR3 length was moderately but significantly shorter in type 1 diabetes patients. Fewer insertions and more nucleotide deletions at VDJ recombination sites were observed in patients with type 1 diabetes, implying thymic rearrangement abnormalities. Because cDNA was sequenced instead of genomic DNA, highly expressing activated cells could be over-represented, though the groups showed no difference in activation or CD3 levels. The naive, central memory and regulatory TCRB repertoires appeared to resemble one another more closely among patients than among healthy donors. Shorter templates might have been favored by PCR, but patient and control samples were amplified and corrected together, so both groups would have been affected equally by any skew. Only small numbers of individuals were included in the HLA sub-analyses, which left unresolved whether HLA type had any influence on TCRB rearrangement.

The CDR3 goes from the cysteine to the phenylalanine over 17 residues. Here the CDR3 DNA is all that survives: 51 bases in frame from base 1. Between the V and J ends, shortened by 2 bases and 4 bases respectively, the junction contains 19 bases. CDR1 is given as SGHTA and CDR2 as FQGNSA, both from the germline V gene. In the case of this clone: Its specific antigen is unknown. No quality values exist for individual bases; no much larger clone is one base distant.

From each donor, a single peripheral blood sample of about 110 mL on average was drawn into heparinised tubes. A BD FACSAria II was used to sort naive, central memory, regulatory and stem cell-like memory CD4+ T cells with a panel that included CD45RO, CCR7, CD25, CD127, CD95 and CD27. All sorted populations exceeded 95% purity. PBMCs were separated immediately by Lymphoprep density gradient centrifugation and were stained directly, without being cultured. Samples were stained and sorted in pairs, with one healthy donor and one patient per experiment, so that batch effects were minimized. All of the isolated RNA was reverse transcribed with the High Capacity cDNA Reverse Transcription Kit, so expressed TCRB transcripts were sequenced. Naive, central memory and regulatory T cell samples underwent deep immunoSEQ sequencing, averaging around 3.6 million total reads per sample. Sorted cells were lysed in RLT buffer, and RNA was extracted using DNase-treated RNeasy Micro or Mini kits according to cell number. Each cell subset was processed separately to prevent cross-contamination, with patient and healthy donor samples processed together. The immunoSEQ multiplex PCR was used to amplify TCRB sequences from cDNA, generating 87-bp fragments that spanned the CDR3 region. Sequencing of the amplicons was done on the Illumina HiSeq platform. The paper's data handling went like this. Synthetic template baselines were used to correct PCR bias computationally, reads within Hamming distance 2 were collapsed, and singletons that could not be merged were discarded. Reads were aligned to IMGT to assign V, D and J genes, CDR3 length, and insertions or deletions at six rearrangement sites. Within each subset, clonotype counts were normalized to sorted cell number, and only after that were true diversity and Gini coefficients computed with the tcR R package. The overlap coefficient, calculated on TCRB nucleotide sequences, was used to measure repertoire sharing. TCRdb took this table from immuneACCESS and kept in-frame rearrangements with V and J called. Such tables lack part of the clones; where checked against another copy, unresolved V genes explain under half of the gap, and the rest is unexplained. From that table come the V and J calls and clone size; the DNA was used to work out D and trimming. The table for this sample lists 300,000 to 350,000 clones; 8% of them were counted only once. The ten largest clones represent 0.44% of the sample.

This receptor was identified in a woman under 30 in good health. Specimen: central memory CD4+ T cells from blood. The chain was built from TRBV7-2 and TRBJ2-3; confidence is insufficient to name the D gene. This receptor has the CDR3 CASSLRFPSVYPDTQYF. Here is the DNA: TGTGCCAGCAGCTTACGGTTCCCATCCGTTTACCCAGATACGCAGTATTTT.